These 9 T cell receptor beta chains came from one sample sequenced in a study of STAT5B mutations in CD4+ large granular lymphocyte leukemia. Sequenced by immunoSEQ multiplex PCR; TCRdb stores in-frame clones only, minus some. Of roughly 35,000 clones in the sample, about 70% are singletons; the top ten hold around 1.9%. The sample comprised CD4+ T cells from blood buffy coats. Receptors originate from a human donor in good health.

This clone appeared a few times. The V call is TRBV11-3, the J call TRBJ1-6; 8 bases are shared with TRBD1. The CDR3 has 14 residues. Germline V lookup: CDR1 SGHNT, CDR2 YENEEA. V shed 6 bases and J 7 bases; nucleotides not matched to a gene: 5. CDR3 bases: TGTGCCAGCAGACCGACAGGGGCGAATTCACCCCTCCACTTT. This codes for CASRPTGANSPLHF.

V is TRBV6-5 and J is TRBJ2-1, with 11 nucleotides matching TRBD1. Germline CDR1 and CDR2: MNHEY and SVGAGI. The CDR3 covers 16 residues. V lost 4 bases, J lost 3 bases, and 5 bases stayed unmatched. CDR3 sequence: CASSSSGTGGYNEQFF. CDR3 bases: TGTGCCAGCAGTTCATCCGGGACAGGGGGCTACAATGAGCAGTTCTTC.

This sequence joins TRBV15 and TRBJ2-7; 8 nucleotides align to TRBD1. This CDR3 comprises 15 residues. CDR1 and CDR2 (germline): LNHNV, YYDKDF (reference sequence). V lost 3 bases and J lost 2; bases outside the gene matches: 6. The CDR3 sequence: CATSRGADRAYEQYF. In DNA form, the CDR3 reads TGTGCCACCAGCAGGGGCGCGGACAGGGCCTACGAGCAGTACTTC.

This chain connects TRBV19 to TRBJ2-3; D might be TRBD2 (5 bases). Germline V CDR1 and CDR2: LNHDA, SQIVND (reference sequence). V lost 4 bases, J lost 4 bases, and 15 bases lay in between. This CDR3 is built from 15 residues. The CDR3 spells CASSSPGAAADTQYF. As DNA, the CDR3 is TGTGCCAGTAGTAGCCCGGGCGCAGCGGCAGATACGCAGTATTTT.

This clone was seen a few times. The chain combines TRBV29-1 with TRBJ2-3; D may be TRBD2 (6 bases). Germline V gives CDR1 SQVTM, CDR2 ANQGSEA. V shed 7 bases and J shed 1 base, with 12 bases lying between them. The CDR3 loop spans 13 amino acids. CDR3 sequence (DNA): TGCAGCGGGAGGGGTTCTGGCACAGATACGCAGTATTTT. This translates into CSGRGSGTDTQYF.

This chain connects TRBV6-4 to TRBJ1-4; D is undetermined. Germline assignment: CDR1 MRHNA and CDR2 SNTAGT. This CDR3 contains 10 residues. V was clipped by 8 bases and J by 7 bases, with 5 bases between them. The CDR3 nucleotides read TGTGCCAGCGACCCTGAAAAACTGTTTTTT. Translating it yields CASDPEKLFF.

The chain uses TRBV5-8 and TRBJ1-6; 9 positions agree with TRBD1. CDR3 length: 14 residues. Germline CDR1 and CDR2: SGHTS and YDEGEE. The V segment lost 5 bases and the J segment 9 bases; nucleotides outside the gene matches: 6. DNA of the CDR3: TGTGCCAGCAGACCGGGACAGGGTCGTTCACCCCTCCACTTT. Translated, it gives CASRPGQGRSPLHF.

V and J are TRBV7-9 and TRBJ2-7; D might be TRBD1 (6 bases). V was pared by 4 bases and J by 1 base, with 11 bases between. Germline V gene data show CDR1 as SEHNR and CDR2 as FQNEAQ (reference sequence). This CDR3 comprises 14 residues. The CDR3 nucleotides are TGTGCCAGCAGCTCCCGGACAGCATCCTACGAGCAGTACTTC. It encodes CASSSRTASYEQYF.

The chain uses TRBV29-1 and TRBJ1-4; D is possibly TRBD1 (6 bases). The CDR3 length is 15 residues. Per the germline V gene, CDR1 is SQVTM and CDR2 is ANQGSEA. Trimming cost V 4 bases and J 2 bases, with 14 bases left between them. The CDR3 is CSVGPRGLTNEKLFF. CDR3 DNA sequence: TGCAGCGTTGGACCTCGGGGGCTGACTAATGAAAAACTGTTTTTT.